These 13 T cell receptor beta chains originate from one sample sequenced in a study of Ad26.COV2.S vaccination and SARS-CoV-2 variants. Specified treatment: 15 to 20 received Ad26.COV2.S at low or high dose, single or two shots; 5 received placebo; per-sample allocation not given. Following the first vaccine or placebo injection, samples were taken on day 63. This table comes from immunoSEQ multiplex PCR, and its TCRdb copy is limited to in-frame clones, with some not included. The sample includes about 350,000 clones, roughly 90% of them seen just once. This sample comprised peripheral blood, obtained in a trial of Ad26.COV2.S vaccine versus placebo. The receptors here all came from a person aged 18-65 years who received the Ad26.COV2.S COVID-19 vaccine or a placebo.

The DNA for the CDR3 is TGCGCCAGCAGCTTTCAAGGGGGCGGGGTCCAAGAGACCCAGTACTTC. Its translation is CASSFQGGGVQETQYF. The chain recombines TRBV5-1 with TRBJ2-5; possibly TRBD1 for D (7 bases). Trimming took 2 bases from V and 1 from J, leaving 15 bases between them. The CDR3 spans 16 residues. CDR1 SGHRS and CDR2 YFSETQ come from the germline V gene.

V gene TRBV6-5 combines with J gene TRBJ1-2; 10 positions agree with TRBD1. The CDR3 loop spans 14 amino acids. The germline V gene encodes CDR1 MNHEY and CDR2 SVGAGI. Losses at the gene ends were 4 bases for V and 6 bases for J; bases not matched to a gene: 5. The CDR3 reads CASSSTDRGDGYTF. In nucleotides, the CDR3 is TGTGCCAGCAGTTCAACGGACAGGGGGGATGGCTACACCTTC.

The J gene is TRBJ2-5, the V gene TRBV28, with D possibly TRBD1 on 6 matching bases. V shed 6 bases and J shed 7 bases, with 18 bases lying between them. This CDR3 contains 14 residues. CDR1 MDHEN and CDR2 SYDVKM come from the germline V gene. CDR3 sequence reads: CASSSGQNRGTQYF. CDR3 DNA: TGTGCCAGCAGCTCTGGACAGAATAGGGGGACCCAGTACTTC.

V usage is TRBV5-7 and J usage is TRBJ1-5, with D perhaps TRBD1 (5 bases). TRBV5-7 is an open reading frame, and its role is uncertain. Trimming cost V 4 bases and J 3 bases, with 17 bases left between them. The CDR3 consists of 16 residues. CDR3 bases: TGTGCCAGCAGCCCCCGACCTCGGGGGACCAATCAGCCCCAGCATTTT. It codes for CASSPRPRGTNQPQHF.

The chain carries TRBV18 and TRBJ2-3; TRBD1 or TRBD2 may be the D gene (6 bases each). The CDR3 covers 16 residues. Germline CDR1 reads KGHSH; CDR2 reads LQKENI. The germline V and J ends were trimmed by 6 bases and 3 bases, with 19 bases remaining between them. In DNA, the CDR3 is TGTGCCAGCTCTCCCACCGGGGGCGGTAGGACAGATACGCAGTATTTT. This gives the protein CASSPTGGGRTDTQYF.

This clone is a singleton in its sample. The CDR3 sequence is CASSQPGQPYGYTF. In DNA form, the CDR3 reads TGCGCCAGCAGCCAGCCGGGACAGCCCTATGGCTACACCTTC. The chain employs TRBV4-3 and TRBJ1-2; TRBD1 agrees at 7 bases. Germline CDR1 LGHNA, CDR2 YSLEER. Trimming removed 3 bases from V and 4 bases from J; junction bases left unmatched: 5. This CDR3 region has 14 residues.

The chain combines TRBV19 with TRBJ1-2, with TRBD1 as a possible D gene (6 bases). The germline gives CDR1 LNHDA, CDR2 SQIVND (reference sequence). The CDR3 is 17 residues long. The ends were cut back, 10 bases at V and 1 base at J, with 25 bases in the middle. CDR3 loop: CATRFPPGHLINYGYTF. CDR3 coding DNA: TGTGCCACCCGATTCCCCCCGGGACACTTAATTAACTATGGCTACACCTTC.

The rearrangement uses TRBV19 and TRBJ1-1; D gene ambiguous. CDR1 and CDR2 from the germline V gene are LNHDA and SQIVND (reference sequence). V was cut by 4 bases and J by 3 bases, with 9 bases left in between. This CDR3 contains 13 residues. CDR3 in DNA: TGTGCCAGTAGTACTGGGCCCTACACTGAAGCTTTCTTT. This encodes CASSTGPYTEAFF.

The genes are TRBV28 and TRBJ2-1, with TRBD2 matching over 12 bases. V lost 2 bases to trimming and J lost 11 bases; unmatched junction nucleotides: 4. The CDR3 loop spans 14 amino acids. From germline, CDR1 is MDHEN and CDR2 SYDVKM. The CDR3 DNA reads as TGTGCCAGCAGTTTAACTAGCGGGGGGAGGAAGCAGTTCTTC. Protein sequence: CASSLTSGGRKQFF.

The chain combines TRBV5-6 with TRBJ2-1, with D unclear. V was trimmed by 1 base and J by 9 bases, leaving 8 bases between them. This CDR3 contains 12 residues. Germline values: CDR1 SGHDT, CDR2 YYEEEE. The CDR3 protein is CASSLTTAEQFF. The CDR3, as DNA: TGTGCCAGCAGCTTGACTACCGCTGAGCAGTTCTTC. Variable domain in full (rest from reference TRBV5-6 and TRBJ2-1): DAGVTQSPTHLIKTRGQQVTLRCSPKSGHDTVSWYQQALGQGPQFIFQYYEEEERQRGNFPDRFSGHQFPNYSSELNVNALLLGDSALYLCASSLTTAEQFFGPGTRLTVL.

This chain connects TRBV27 to TRBJ2-7; TRBD2 aligns across 8 bases. This CDR3 is 14 amino acids long. Trimming removed 5 bases from V and 2 bases from J; junction bases left unmatched: 5. The germline gives CDR1 MNHEY, CDR2 SMNVEV (reference sequence). CDR3 protein: CASSREGGTYEQYF. Written as DNA, the CDR3 is TGTGCCAGCAGTCGGGAGGGAGGAACCTACGAGCAGTACTTC.

The CDR3 sequence: CATGQGLQPQHF. The CDR3 DNA is TGTGCCACCGGACAGGGTTTGCAGCCCCAGCATTTT. V and J are TRBV27 and TRBJ1-5, with 8 bases lining up with TRBD1. Germline V gene lookup returns CDR1 MNHEY and CDR2 SMNVEV (reference sequence). With V trimmed by 10 bases and J by 7 bases, 6 bases remained unmatched. The CDR3 consists of 12 residues.

The genes are TRBV4-3 and TRBJ1-4; a possible D gene is TRBD1 (5 bases). V was cut by 1 base and J by 5 bases, with 17 bases left in between. The length of the CDR3 is 17 residues. CDR1 is LGHNA, CDR2 YSLEER, per germline. The CDR3 coding sequence is TGCGCCAGCAGCCAAGCAAGTATCACAGGCCTAAATGAAAAACTGTTTTTT. Translating gives CASSQASITGLNEKLFF.